Listed here is a single T cell receptor beta chain. Original analysis: Amplification from reference gene primers served as the basis for estimated nucleated cell counts. Using immunoSEQ multiplex PCR, the repertoire was profiled, and TCRdb retains in-frame clones only, with some absent. The V and J calls and the clone size are those of that table, but D and trimming were determined from the DNA. The sample records fewer than 200,000 clones, roughly 81% being singletons. The data stem from a study of blood T cell repertoires in COVID-19. Looking at the study overall: Collection of acute and convalescent COVID-19 samples took place in the United States, Italy and Spain. PBMCs, B-cell-depleted T cells, or T cells were the source of the cDNA or gDNA that made up the material.

In Seattle, patients joined the study during active infection and were tracked longitudinally. V was pared by 0 bases and J by 5 bases, with 4 bases of the junction left unmatched. The CDR3 is 15 residues long. In germline, CDR1 is LGHDT, CDR2 YNNKEL (reference sequence). Input material: peripheral blood. V usage is TRBV3-1 (or the pseudogene TRBV3-2) and J usage is TRBJ1-2; 9 bases are a match to TRBD1. This receptor was taken from an older woman with COVID-19, enrolled during active disease. CDR3 bases: TGTGCCAGCAGCCAAGATGGACAGGGGAGGTATGGCTACACCTTC. This encodes CASSQDGQGRYGYTF.